The T cell receptor (beta chain) described here comes from a study of T cells in Graves' hyperthyroidism and ophthalmopathy. Each patient was aged 18 to 65 and had newly diagnosed hyperthyroidism of under 2 months' duration. There are a few counts of this clonotype. Germline V gene sequence: CDR1 SGDLS, CDR2 YYNGEE. Losses at the gene ends were 1 base for V and 5 bases for J; bases not matched to a gene: 7. The CDR3 spans 16 residues. RNA transcripts gave rise to amplified TCR beta CDR3 regions. In the first-round RT-PCR of the TCR CDR3, the HTBI primer set was used. Using its own MiXCR run on the multiplex PCR reads, TCRdb lists one record per CDR3 protein. The table lists about 690,000 distinct CDR3 sequences, around 15% of them singletons.

This TCR was sampled from a man in his forties or fifties with Graves' hyperthyroidism. Sequencing was performed on blood. The chain links TRBV9 to TRBJ2-1; 9 bases align to TRBD2. CDR3 sequence (DNA): TGTGCCAGCAGCGTACCGGTAGCGGGAGTTCACAATGAGCAGTTCTTC. It yields the protein CASSVPVAGVHNEQFF. The full variable domain, with the rest looked up from reference TRBV9 and TRBJ2-1, is DSGVTQTPKHLITATGQRVTLRCSPRSGDLSVYWYQQSLDQGLQFLIQYYNGEERAKGNILERFSAQQFPDLHSELNLSSLELGDSALYFCASSVPVAGVHNEQFFGPGTRLTVL.